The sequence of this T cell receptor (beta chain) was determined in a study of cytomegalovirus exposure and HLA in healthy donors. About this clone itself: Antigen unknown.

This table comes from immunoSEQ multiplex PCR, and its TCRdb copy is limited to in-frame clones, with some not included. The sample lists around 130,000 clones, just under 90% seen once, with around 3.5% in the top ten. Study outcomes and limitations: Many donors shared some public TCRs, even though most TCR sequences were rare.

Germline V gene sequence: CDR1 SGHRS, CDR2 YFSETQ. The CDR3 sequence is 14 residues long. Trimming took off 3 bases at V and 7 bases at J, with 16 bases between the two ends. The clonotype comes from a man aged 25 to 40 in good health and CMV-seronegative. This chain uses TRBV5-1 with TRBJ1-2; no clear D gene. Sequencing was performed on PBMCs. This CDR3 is CASSSSDPRGGYTF. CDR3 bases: TGCGCCAGCAGCTCCTCTGACCCTCGGGGTGGCTACACCTTC.